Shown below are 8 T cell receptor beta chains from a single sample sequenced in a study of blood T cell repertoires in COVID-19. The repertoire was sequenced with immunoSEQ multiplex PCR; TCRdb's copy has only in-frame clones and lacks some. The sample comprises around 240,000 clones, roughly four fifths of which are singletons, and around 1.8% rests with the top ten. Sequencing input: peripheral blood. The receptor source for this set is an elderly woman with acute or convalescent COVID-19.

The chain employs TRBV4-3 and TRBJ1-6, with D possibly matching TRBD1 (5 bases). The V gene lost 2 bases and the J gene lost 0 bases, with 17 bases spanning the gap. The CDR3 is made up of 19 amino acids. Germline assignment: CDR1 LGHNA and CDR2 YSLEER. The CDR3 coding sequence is TGCGCCAGCAGCCAAAATGTGGGCCAGGGTAGCTCCTATAATTCACCCCTCCACTTT. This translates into CASSQNVGQGSSYNSPLHF.

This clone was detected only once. CDR3 coding DNA: TGTGCCAGCAGCTTAGTAAGTTCAGTTGAGGGTGGCACAGATACGCAGTATTTT. It specifies CASSLVSSVEGGTDTQYF. The V and J genes are TRBV7-2 and TRBJ2-3, with D tentatively TRBD2 (5 bases). V was shortened by 1 base and J by 1 base, with 18 bases between the two germline ends. The CDR3 consists of 18 residues. Germline assignment: CDR1 SGHTA and CDR2 FQGNSA.

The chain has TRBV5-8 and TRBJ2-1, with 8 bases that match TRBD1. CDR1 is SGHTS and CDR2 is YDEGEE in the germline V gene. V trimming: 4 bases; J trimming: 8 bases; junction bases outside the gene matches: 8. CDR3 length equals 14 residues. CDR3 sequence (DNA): TGTGCCAGCAGCCAAGGACAGGGCTTTGATGAGCAGTTCTTC. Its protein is CASSQGQGFDEQFF. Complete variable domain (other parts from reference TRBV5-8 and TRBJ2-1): EAGVTQSPTHLIKTRGQQATLRCSPISGHTSVYWYQQALGLGLQFLLWYDEGEERNRGNFPPRFSGRQFPNYSSELNVNALELEDSALYLCASSQGQGFDEQFFGPGTRLTVL.

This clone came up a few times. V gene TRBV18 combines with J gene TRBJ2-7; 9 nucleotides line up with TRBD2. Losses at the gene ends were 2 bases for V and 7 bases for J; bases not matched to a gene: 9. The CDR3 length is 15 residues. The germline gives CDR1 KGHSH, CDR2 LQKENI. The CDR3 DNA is TGTGCCAGCTCACCAAGTGCGGGAGGGCCTTGGGAGCAGTACTTC. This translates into CASSPSAGGPWEQYF.

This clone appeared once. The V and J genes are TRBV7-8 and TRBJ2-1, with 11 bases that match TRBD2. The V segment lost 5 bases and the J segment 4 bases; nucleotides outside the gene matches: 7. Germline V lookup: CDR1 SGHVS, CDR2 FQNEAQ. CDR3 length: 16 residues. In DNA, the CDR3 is TGTGCCAGCAGCCCTAGGGCTAGCGGGGGGTACAATGAGCAGTTCTTC. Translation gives CASSPRASGGYNEQFF.

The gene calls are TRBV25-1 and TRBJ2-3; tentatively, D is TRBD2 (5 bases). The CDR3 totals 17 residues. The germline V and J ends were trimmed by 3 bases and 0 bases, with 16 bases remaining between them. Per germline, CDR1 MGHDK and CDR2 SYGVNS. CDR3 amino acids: CASSDMIEGPSTDTQYF. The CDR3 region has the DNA TGTGCCAGCAGTGACATGATCGAGGGCCCTAGCACAGATACGCAGTATTTT.

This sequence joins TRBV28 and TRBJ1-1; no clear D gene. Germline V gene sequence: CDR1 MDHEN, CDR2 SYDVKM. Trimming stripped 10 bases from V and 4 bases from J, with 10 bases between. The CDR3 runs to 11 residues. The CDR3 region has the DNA TGTGCCACCACCACAGCCACTGAAGCTTTCTTT. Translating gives CATTTATEAFF. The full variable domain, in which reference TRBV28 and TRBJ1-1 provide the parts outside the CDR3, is DVKVTQSSRYLVKRTGEKVFLECVQDMDHENMFWYRQDPGLGLRLIYFSYDVKMKEKGDIPEGYSVSREKKERFSLILESASTNQTSMYLCATTTATEAFFGQGTRLTVV.

This chain's CDR3 is CASSTPGTGVEKLFF. For the CDR3, the DNA is TGTGCCAGCAGCACCCCCGGGACAGGGGTTGAAAAACTGTTTTTT. The chain has TRBV11-3 and TRBJ1-4; the match to TRBD1 covers 10 bases. CDR3 length: 15 amino acids. CDR1 and CDR2 (germline): SGHNT, YENEEA. The trim removed 5 bases at V and 7 bases at J, leaving 7 bases unmatched.